A selection of T cell receptor beta chains follows, all from one sample in a study of radiation and T cells in renal cell carcinoma. The data were produced by immunoSEQ multiplex PCR, yet TCRdb's version contains in-frame clones alone and is incomplete. The table has around 15,000 clones, 45% to 65% seen once. Material: tumor tissue, obtained from a patient whose treatment was nephrectomy without radiotherapy. The receptors shown here come from a middle-aged man with renal cell carcinoma. CDR3s include the opening cysteine and the closing phenylalanine or tryptophan. The order of the fields is J gene, clone size, V gene, D gene, CDR3 protein, CDR3 DNA. The D gene is left open where the match is weak. Rows may omit the clone size; those that give it use once, few, many or a size class.

TRBJ1-5,-,TRBV6-5,-,CASSPGDGSNQPQHF,TGTGCCAGCAGCCCCGGGGATGGTAGCAATCAGCCCCAGCATTTT
TRBJ2-3,-,TRBV7-9,-,CASSFLGTGGDTQYF,TGTGCCAGCAGTTTCCTCGGGACTGGGGGAGATACGCAGTATTTT
TRBJ2-3,-,TRBV2,-,CASNPRATDTQYF,TGTGCCAGCAATCCGCGGGCCACAGATACGCAGTATTTT
TRBJ1-1,few,TRBV7-2,-,CASSSAMNTEAFF,TGTGCCAGCAGCTCGGCAATGAACACTGAAGCTTTCTTT
TRBJ1-3,few,TRBV7-8,-,CASAGAISGNTIYF,TGTGCCAGCGCCGGAGCGATCTCTGGAAACACCATATATTTT
TRBJ1-5,-,TRBV25-1,-,CASSLGTNQPQHF,TGTGCCAGCAGTTTAGGTACCAATCAGCCCCAGCATTTT
TRBJ1-4,few,TRBV7-9,-,CASSYNKGHPNEKLFF,TGTGCCAGCAGCTATAACAAGGGACACCCTAATGAAAAACTGTTTTTT
TRBJ1-2,-,TRBV19,-,CASSPTLKAVYGYTF,TGTGCCAGTAGTCCCACCCTAAAGGCAGTCTATGGCTACACCTTC
TRBJ2-7,few,TRBV7-2,-,CASSLGGLRGEQYF,TGTGCCAGCAGCTTAGGGGGACTCCGGGGGGAGCAGTACTTC
TRBJ2-5,once,TRBV5-4,TRBD2,CASSPGTSGGAWKTQYF,TGTGCCAGCAGCCCAGGGACTAGCGGGGGGGCTTGGAAGACCCAGTACTTC
TRBJ1-5,-,TRBV7-9,TRBD1,CASSDFLTGAGEPQHF,TGTGCCAGCAGCGACTTTCTGACAGGGGCAGGGGAGCCCCAGCATTTT
TRBJ2-3,few,TRBV7-9,-,CASSSGTDTQYF,TGTGCCAGCAGCTCCGGGACAGATACGCAGTATTTT
TRBJ1-3,-,TRBV7-2,-,CASSPGPTGSAGNTIYF,TGTGCCAGCAGCCCCGGTCCTACAGGGTCGGCTGGAAACACCATATATTTT
TRBJ1-1,-,TRBV18,-,CASSLDRANTEAFF,TGTGCCAGCTCTTTAGACAGAGCAAACACTGAAGCTTTCTTT
TRBJ1-1,few,TRBV28,TRBD1,CASTEEGGQGSHEAFF,TGTGCCAGCACCGAAGAGGGGGGACAGGGGTCTCACGAAGCTTTCTTT
TRBJ2-1,-,TRBV2,-,CASNTGQNGGQFF,TGTGCCAGCAATACAGGACAAAACGGGGGGCAGTTCTTC
TRBJ2-5,-,TRBV4-2,TRBD2,CASSQDVGVSGGASETQYF,TGTGCCAGCAGCCAAGATGTAGGGGTTAGCGGGGGGGCCTCAGAGACCCAGTACTTC
TRBJ2-3,once,TRBV4-3,TRBD2,CASSQGSGGAVDTQYF,TGCGCCAGCAGCCAAGGAAGCGGGGGGGCCGTAGATACGCAGTATTTT
TRBJ2-7,-,TRBV5-4,-,CASSLGQERYEQYF,TGTGCCAGCAGCTTGGGTCAGGAACGCTACGAGCAGTACTTC
TRBJ2-7,-,TRBV12-5,TRBD1,CASGLTGGKYEQYF,TGTGCTAGTGGTTTGACAGGGGGCAAGTACGAGCAGTACTTC
TRBJ1-6,-,TRBV5-1,-,CASSLDGTSLIVAHF,TGCGCCAGCAGCCTCGACGGGACAAGCCTTATCGTAGCCCACTTT
TRBJ2-7,-,TRBV7-8,TRBD2,CASSLRPGLAGRYEQYF,TGTGCCAGCAGCTTACGGCCCGGACTAGCGGGGAGGTACGAGCAGTACTTC
TRBJ1-4,medium-sized,TRBV4-1,TRBD1,CASSLGSGTETEKLFF,TGCGCCAGCAGCCTGGGGTCGGGGACAGAGACCGAAAAACTGTTTTTT
TRBJ1-2,-,TRBV12-1,-,CASSFRGLGGYTF,TGTGCCAGCAGCTTTCGGGGCTTGGGGGGCTACACCTTC
TRBJ1-2,-,TRBV7-9,TRBD1,CASSQATDRDYGYTF,TGTGCCAGCAGCCAAGCGACGGACAGGGACTATGGCTACACCTTC
TRBJ1-2,medium-sized,TRBV11-1,-,CASSSGDNYGYTF,TGTGCCAGCAGCTCAGGCGATAACTATGGCTACACCTTC
TRBJ2-2,-,TRBV27,-,CASTNGWNTGELFF,TGTGCCAGCACCAACGGATGGAACACCGGGGAGCTGTTTTTT